This T cell receptor (beta chain) was retrieved from a study of early T cells in non-severe SARS-CoV-2 infection. The overall study: Chains were unpaired, as sequencing was done on bulk RNA from unsorted whole blood. Findings and limits, study-wide: VDJdb matching skewed toward anti-spike CD8 responses, missing private and CD4 specificities.

Germline V gene data show CDR1 as MNHEY and CDR2 as SVGAGI. The CDR3 consists of 13 residues. V lost 5 bases to trimming and J lost 4 bases, with 9 bases between them. Tagging with unique molecular identifiers was applied to individual cDNA molecules. TCRdb reprocessed the 5' RACE reads via MiXCR and lists one record per CDR3 protein. Of approximately 47,000 distinct CDR3 sequences in the sample, roughly a tenth were seen once. As regards this clonotype: Its matching antigen is unknown.

This chain uses TRBV6-5 with TRBJ1-5; maybe TRBD1 (6 bases). This specimen was whole blood, taken at baseline. This receptor was identified in an adult who was a healthcare worker with PCR-confirmed SARS-CoV-2 infection or an uninfected control (not recorded which). CDR3 nucleotide sequence: TGTGCCAGCAGTCGGACAGCTAATCAGCCCCAGCATTTT. Protein product: CASSRTANQPQHF.